Each of the 32 T cell receptor beta chains below was sequenced from the same sample in a study of T cell repertoires in cytomegalovirus infection. Their antigen targets remain unknown. TCRdb analysed the reads with MiXCR anew, one entry per CDR3 protein. The repertoire holds hundreds of thousands of distinct CDR3 sequences, with roughly 43% as singletons. The source was cultured PBMCs, collected from culture after CMV antigen stimulation. These receptors were obtained from a human donor in good health (CMV status not recorded). Some clones in this sample may be carry-over from other donors' samples.

The chain couples TRBV30 to TRBJ1-1; TRBD1 might be the D (5 bases). Germline V gene lookup returns CDR1 GTSNPN and CDR2 SVGIG (reference sequence). CDR3 length: 13 residues. The germline V and J ends were trimmed by 0 bases and 4 bases, with 9 bases remaining between them. CDR3 nucleotide sequence: TGTGCCTGGAGTGTACAGGCCCTCACTGAAGCTTTCTTT. Residues: CAWSVQALTEAFF. Filled out from reference TRBV30 and TRBJ1-1, the complete variable domain reads SQTIHQWPATLVQPVGSPLSLECTVEGTSNPNLYWYRQAAGRGLQLLFYSVGIGQISSEVPQNLSASRPQDRQFILSSKKLLLSDSGFYLCAWSVQALTEAFFGQGTRLTVV.

The chain combines TRBV18 with TRBJ2-1; possible D gene TRBD2, 6 bases. Between the trimmed V and J ends, which lost 5 bases and 3 bases, there was a span of 11 bases. This CDR3 has 14 amino acids. The germline V gene encodes CDR1 KGHSH and CDR2 LQKENI. The CDR3 DNA is TGTGCCAGCTCAGGGACTTCGCTCTACAATGAGCAGTTCTTC. Amino acid sequence: CASSGTSLYNEQFF.

The sample holds a few counts of this clonotype. The rearrangement joins TRBV12-3 or TRBV12-4 to TRBJ2-2; D call uncertain. V was clipped by 3 bases and J by 2 bases, with 10 bases between them. The CDR3 is made up of 15 amino acids. The CDR3 reads CASSFHRINTGELFF. Written as DNA, the CDR3 is TGTGCCAGCAGTTTTCACAGAATCAACACCGGGGAGCTGTTTTTT.

This clonotype was observed a few times. V and J are TRBV6-1 and TRBJ1-3; D uncertain. Germline V gene data show CDR1 as MNHNS and CDR2 as SASEGT. The CDR3 is 13 amino acids. V was cut by 8 bases and J by 7 bases, with 15 bases left in between. The CDR3 reads CASRWGLTNTIYF. CDR3 nucleotides: TGTGCCAGCCGATGGGGATTAACGAACACCATATATTTT.

The genes are TRBV11-2 and TRBJ2-7, with D unresolved. The CDR3 extends over 17 amino acids. Germline V gene sequence: CDR1 SGHAT, CDR2 FQNNGV. The V gene lost 4 bases and the J gene lost 0 bases, with 19 bases spanning the gap. In nucleotides, the CDR3 is TGTGCCAGCAGCTCTCGTGGTGGGGTCCGAAACTCCTACGAGCAGTACTTC. It is translated as CASSSRGGVRNSYEQYF.

The rearrangement joins TRBV5-6 to TRBJ2-3; TRBD2 matches 8 bases. Trimming at V came to 7 bases and at J to 4 bases, leaving 11 bases not matched to a gene. The CDR3 totals 15 residues. CDR1 is SGHDT and CDR2 is YYEEEE in the germline V gene. The CDR3 DNA reads as TGTGCCAGCGTCCTTGCGGGGGGCTCGGCAGATACGCAGTATTTT. It yields the protein CASVLAGGSADTQYF.

The chain employs TRBV5-1 and TRBJ2-3; D assignment may be TRBD1 or TRBD2 (6 bases each). The V and J ends lost 2 bases and 4 bases respectively, with 14 bases between them. The CDR3 totals 15 residues. Germline CDR1 SGHRS, CDR2 YFSETQ. This chain's CDR3 is CASSFNREVADTQYF. The CDR3 DNA follows: TGCGCCAGCAGCTTTAACAGGGAGGTCGCAGATACGCAGTATTTT.

V and J are TRBV19 and TRBJ2-1; D remains unclear. The CDR3 length is 13 residues. V lost 5 bases and J lost 4, with 9 bases in between. Germline V lookup: CDR1 LNHDA, CDR2 SQIVND (reference sequence). The CDR3 here is CASSVNTYNEQFF. The CDR3 DNA sequence: TGTGCCAGTAGTGTCAATACGTACAATGAGCAGTTCTTC.

The CDR3 is CASSLGRTGGSTKNIQYF. CDR3 nucleotides: TGTGCCAGCAGCTTAGGTCGGACAGGGGGGAGTACCAAAAACATTCAGTACTTC. The J gene is TRBJ2-4, the V gene TRBV11-2; TRBD1 matches at 10 bases. The V gene end was trimmed by 1 base and the J gene end by 2 bases; junction bases not matched to a gene: 8. This CDR3 has 18 amino acids. Germline assignment: CDR1 SGHAT and CDR2 FQNNGV.

The chain joins TRBV12-3 or TRBV12-4 to TRBJ2-2; 10 bases align to TRBD2. J gave up 6 bases and V 2 bases, and 6 bases lay outside the gene matches. The CDR3 covers 16 residues. The CDR3 here is CASSLRLAGVAGELFF. CDR3 nucleotides: TGTGCCAGCAGTTTACGGCTAGCGGGAGTCGCCGGGGAGCTGTTTTTT.

This clonotype was observed a single time. This chain links TRBV6-6 with TRBJ2-1; possibly TRBD2 for D (5 bases). The CDR3 covers 15 residues. CDR1 is MNHNY, CDR2 SVGAGI, per germline (reference sequence). The V end lost 7 bases, the J end lost 0 bases, and 13 bases lay between the germline ends. CDR3 coding DNA: TGTGCCAGCAACTCAAAACGGGACTCCTACAATGAGCAGTTCTTC. This sequence encodes CASNSKRDSYNEQFF.

This clonotype showed up just a few times. J is TRBJ2-7 and V is TRBV29-1; TRBD2 matches 14 bases. The CDR3 has 13 residues. The germline CDR1 and CDR2 sequences are SQVTM and ANQGSEA. Trimming took 7 bases from V and 6 from J; bases not matched to a gene: 5. CDR3 amino acids: CSAGLAGGGEQYF. The DNA of the CDR3 is TGCAGCGCAGGACTAGCGGGAGGTGGCGAGCAGTACTTC.

The V gene is TRBV11-2, the J gene TRBJ2-7, with D unclear. V gave up 5 bases and J gave up 6 bases, with 8 bases separating them. This CDR3 spans 11 amino acids. Germline assignment: CDR1 SGHAT and CDR2 FQNNGV. The CDR3 sequence is CASSHGFEQYF. CDR3 coding DNA: TGTGCCAGCAGCCACGGTTTCGAGCAGTACTTC.

In nucleotides, the CDR3 is TGTGCCAGCTCTGGACAGGGCCAAAGTTCCCTTTCGAACACTGAAGCTTTCTTT. It yields the protein CASSGQGQSSLSNTEAFF. The genes are TRBV2 and TRBJ1-1, with 8 bases identical to TRBD1. V shed 8 bases, J shed 1 base, and the junction held 18 bases outside the gene matches. Germline V gene sequence: CDR1 SNHLY, CDR2 FYNNEI. This CDR3 comprises 18 residues.

The J gene is TRBJ1-5, the V gene TRBV7-8, with D unresolved. Trimming cost V 1 base and J 7 bases, with 11 bases left between them. In germline, CDR1 is SGHVS, CDR2 FQNEAQ. The CDR3 length is 14 residues. CDR3 residues: CASSLGRTLQPQHF. The CDR3 bases are TGTGCCAGCAGCTTAGGGAGGACTCTCCAGCCCCAGCATTTT.

This clonotype was seen more than once but under ten times. This rearrangement joins TRBV11-2 to TRBJ1-1; tentatively, D is TRBD1 (6 bases). The CDR3 has 15 residues. V lost 5 bases to trimming and J lost 6 bases, with 19 bases between them. CDR1 and CDR2 from the germline V gene are SGHAT and FQNNGV. The CDR3 loop is CASSHLQGVGPEAFF. The CDR3, as DNA: TGTGCCAGCAGCCATCTACAGGGCGTAGGGCCTGAAGCTTTCTTT.

This clonotype was detected ten times or more. This chain uses TRBV7-2 with TRBJ2-5; 9 nucleotides agree with TRBD2. CDR3 length: 16 amino acids. Per the germline V gene, CDR1 is SGHTA and CDR2 is FQGNSA. V trimming: 3 bases; J trimming: 0 bases; junction bases outside the gene matches: 5. CDR3 DNA sequence: TGTGCCAGCAGCTTGACTAGCGGACAGTACCAAGAGACCCAGTACTTC. This encodes CASSLTSGQYQETQYF. The variable domain in full, with the rest retrieved from reference TRBV7-2 and TRBJ2-5, is GAGVSQSPSNKVTEKGKDVELRCDPISGHTALYWYRQSLGQGLEFLIYFQGNSAPDKSGLPSDRFSAERTGGSVSTLTIQRTQQEDSAVYLCASSLTSGQYQETQYFGPGTRLLVL.

The gene calls are TRBV28 and TRBJ2-4; D possibly corresponds to TRBD2 (7 bases). Germline assignment: CDR1 MDHEN and CDR2 SYDVKM. This CDR3 comprises 15 residues. V lost 7 bases to trimming and J lost 0 bases, with 13 bases between them. The CDR3 DNA follows: TGTGCCAGCACGAGGAGGGGGGGAGCCAAAAACATTCAGTACTTC. This gives the protein CASTRRGGAKNIQYF.

This clonotype was recorded many times. The CDR3 loop is CAISSIDEQFF. CDR3 coding DNA: TGTGCCATCTCTTCAATCGATGAGCAGTTCTTC. J is TRBJ2-1 and V is TRBV10-3; D not certain. Between the trimmed V and J ends, which lost 8 bases and 8 bases, there was a span of 10 bases. The V gene's germline CDR1 is ENHRY and CDR2 SYGVKD. The CDR3 runs to 11 residues.

A few counts support this clonotype. This CDR3 is CASSPTTGFSGNTIYF. The CDR3 DNA is TGTGCCAGCAGCCCAACCACAGGATTCTCTGGAAACACCATATATTTT. The genes are TRBV7-8 and TRBJ1-3, with a weak D call TRBD1 (5 bases). V lost 5 bases, J lost 0 bases, and 14 bases lay in between. CDR1 is SGHVS, CDR2 FQNEAQ, per germline. The CDR3 contains 16 residues.

This rearrangement joins TRBV11-2 to TRBJ2-1, with TRBD2 matching 7 bases. The germline CDR1 and CDR2 sequences are SGHAT and FQNNGV. V lost 2 bases, J lost 3 bases, and 4 bases stayed unmatched. The CDR3 sequence is 15 residues long. CDR3 nucleotides: TGTGCCAGCAGCTTAAAAGCGGGGATCTACAATGAGCAGTTCTTC. It encodes CASSLKAGIYNEQFF. The variable domain in full, completed from reference TRBV11-2 and TRBJ2-1, reads EAGVAQSPRYKIIEKRQSVAFWCNPISGHATLYWYQQILGQGPKLLIQFQNNGVVDDSQLPKDRFSAERLKGVDSTLKIQPAKLEDSAVYLCASSLKAGIYNEQFFGPGTRLTVL.

This rearrangement joins TRBV7-6 to TRBJ2-1, with D maybe TRBD1 (5 bases). CDR3 length: 15 amino acids. V lost 5 bases, J lost 7 bases, and 18 bases lay in between. CDR1 SGHVS and CDR2 FNYEAQ come from the germline V gene. CDR3 in DNA: TGTGCCAGCAGCATTCGACAGCCCAGTGGAAATGAGCAGTTCTTC. Translation: CASSIRQPSGNEQFF.

The sample holds many counts of this clonotype. The chain has TRBV7-2 and TRBJ2-1; 12 bases map to TRBD2. The germline gives CDR1 SGHTA, CDR2 FQGNSA. Unmatched junction bases numbered 11, after V lost 5 bases and J lost 6 bases. The CDR3 is 17 amino acids. CDR3 amino acids: CASSETSGGPKGNEQFF. As DNA, the CDR3 is TGTGCCAGCAGCGAGACTAGCGGGGGCCCTAAAGGCAATGAGCAGTTCTTC.

This clonotype has a single count. The chain combines TRBV3-1 with TRBJ2-1, with D unresolved. The V and J ends lost 3 bases and 8 bases respectively, with 17 bases between them. Germline V CDR1 and CDR2: LGHDT, YNNKEL (reference sequence). This CDR3 contains 15 residues. The CDR3 reads CASSQSPVGSHEQFF. The CDR3, as DNA: TGTGCCAGCAGCCAGAGCCCTGTTGGAAGTCATGAGCAGTTCTTC.

V is TRBV20-1 and J is TRBJ2-3, with D possibly being TRBD2 (7 bases). With 6 bases removed from V and 3 bases from J, the gap between germline ends came to 16 bases. CDR3 length: 14 residues. Germline CDR1 reads DFQATT; CDR2 reads SNEGSKA (reference sequence). The CDR3 protein is CSAMRRGLTDTQYF. CDR3 in DNA: TGCAGTGCCATGCGGCGGGGGCTTACAGATACGCAGTATTTT.

The chain is built from TRBV19 and TRBJ1-2; D is uncertain. V was pared by 4 bases and J by 4 bases, with 10 bases between. The CDR3 is 13 amino acids. Per the germline V gene, CDR1 is LNHDA and CDR2 is SQIVND (reference sequence). CDR3 DNA: TGTGCCAGTAGTACCAGGCCTACCTATGGCTACACCTTC. It specifies CASSTRPTYGYTF.

This clonotype was detected only a few times. The J gene is TRBJ2-1, the V gene TRBV6-2 or TRBV6-3; D possibly corresponds to TRBD2 (6 bases). Germline CDR1 is MNHEY and CDR2 is SVGEGT. V lost 6 bases to trimming and J lost 3 bases, with 18 bases between them. This CDR3 contains 16 residues. CDR3 in amino acids: CASSRHGGGVYNEQFF. CDR3 sequence (DNA): TGTGCCAGCAGCCGTCATGGAGGCGGGGTCTACAATGAGCAGTTCTTC.

The chain carries TRBV19 and TRBJ2-2; D gene unclear. The CDR3 spans 12 residues. The germline V gene encodes CDR1 LNHDA and CDR2 SQIVND (reference sequence). The ends were cut back, 3 bases at V and 6 bases at J, with 5 bases in the middle. CDR3: CASSMVSGELFF. CDR3 in DNA: TGTGCCAGTAGTATGGTATCCGGGGAGCTGTTTTTT.

This clonotype has only a few counts. The rearrangement joins TRBV29-1 to TRBJ2-5; D possibly corresponds to TRBD1 (5 bases). V was trimmed by 4 bases and J by 5 bases, leaving 11 bases between them. This CDR3 region has 12 residues. From germline, CDR1 is SQVTM and CDR2 ANQGSEA. The CDR3 DNA reads as TGCAGCGTTGTAGGGGTGGGGGAGACCCAGTACTTC. It yields the protein CSVVGVGETQYF.

A few counts support this clonotype. This chain connects TRBV20-1 to TRBJ2-1; 9 bases line up with TRBD2. Unmatched junction bases numbered 4, after V lost 5 bases and J lost 2 bases. This CDR3 region has 14 residues. Germline CDR1 DFQATT, CDR2 SNEGSKA (reference sequence). CDR3 nucleotides: TGCAGTGCTTTGGCGGGGGGGGCCTACAATGAGCAGTTCTTC. It translates to CSALAGGAYNEQFF.

The chain couples TRBV7-2 to TRBJ2-4; possibly TRBD1 for D (6 bases). CDR3 length: 18 amino acids. The germline V gene has CDR1 SGHTA and CDR2 FQGNSA. With 2 bases removed from V and 0 bases from J, the gap between germline ends came to 17 bases. As DNA, the CDR3 is TGTGCCAGCAGCTTATACGGCTCGACAGGCCTAGCCAAAAACATTCAGTACTTC. Translating gives CASSLYGSTGLAKNIQYF.

This clonotype was counted a few times. The V and J genes are TRBV7-9 and TRBJ2-6; D not certain. Trimming removed 4 bases at V and 1 base at J, with 17 bases between. CDR1 is SEHNR and CDR2 is FQNEAQ in the germline V gene (reference sequence). The CDR3 has 18 residues. The CDR3 nucleotides read TGTGCCAGCAGCTCTGCCCGGGCCTTTTCGTCTGGGGCCAACGTCCTGACTTTC. Translation: CASSSARAFSSGANVLTF.